The present TCR beta chain was sequenced within a study of identical twins. The CDR3 is 14 residues long. V trimming: 3 bases; J trimming: 6 bases; junction bases outside the gene matches: 8. CDR1 SGDLS and CDR2 YYNGEE come from the germline V gene. Study findings and constraints: Twins' surplus sharing was weaker for beta out-of-frame sequences.

MiXCR was run by TCRdb on the 5' RACE reads, yielding one entry per CDR3 protein. This sample has about 520,000 distinct CDR3 sequences, with roughly a fifth found just once. This clonotype was seen a handful of times. What it recognizes is unknown. The sample was also reused in another study, on T cells expressing NK-cell markers. Per that paper: Dominant NKG2C+ clonotypes were found to form about 1.0-7.5% of CD8+ T cells in about six donors.

The TCR comes from a woman between 18 and 30 years old in good health. This sequence joins TRBV9 and TRBJ1-1; 7 positions match TRBD1. The specimen was CD4+ T cells sorted from blood. The CDR3 sequence is CASSEGATRAEAFF. CDR3 DNA sequence: TGTGCCAGCAGCGAGGGGGCCACGAGGGCTGAAGCTTTCTTT. Based on the CDR3 plus reference TRBV9 and TRBJ1-1, the full variable domain is DSGVTQTPKHLITATGQRVTLRCSPRSGDLSVYWYQQSLDQGLQFLIQYYNGEERAKGNILERFSAQQFPDLHSELNLSSLELGDSALYFCASSEGATRAEAFFGQGTRLTVV.